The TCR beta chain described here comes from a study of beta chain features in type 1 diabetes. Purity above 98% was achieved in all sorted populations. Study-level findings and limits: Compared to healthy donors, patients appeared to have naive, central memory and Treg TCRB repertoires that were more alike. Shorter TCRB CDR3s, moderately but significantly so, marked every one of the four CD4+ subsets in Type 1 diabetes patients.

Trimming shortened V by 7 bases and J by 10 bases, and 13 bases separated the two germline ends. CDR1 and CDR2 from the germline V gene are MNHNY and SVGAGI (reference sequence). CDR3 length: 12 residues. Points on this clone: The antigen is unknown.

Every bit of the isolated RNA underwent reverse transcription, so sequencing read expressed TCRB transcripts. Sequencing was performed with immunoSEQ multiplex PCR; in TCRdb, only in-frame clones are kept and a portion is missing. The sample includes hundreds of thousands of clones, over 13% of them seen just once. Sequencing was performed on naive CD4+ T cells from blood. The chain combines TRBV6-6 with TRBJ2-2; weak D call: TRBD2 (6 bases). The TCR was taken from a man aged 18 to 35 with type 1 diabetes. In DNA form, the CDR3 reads TGTGCCAGCAAAGTTAGGGAGGAGGAGCTGTTTTTT. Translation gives CASKVREEELFF.